The 32 T cell receptor beta chains in this list originate from one sample, sequenced in a study of cytomegalovirus exposure and HLA in healthy donors. With 60 Vbeta and 13 Jbeta primers, the PCR was carried out. Sequencing used immunoSEQ multiplex PCR; TCRdb keeps in-frame clones, though not all of them. Of under 200,000 clones listed, 65% to 85% were seen once; the top ten hold around 3.9%. Sequencing was carried out using PBMCs. These receptors were taken from a middle-aged man in good health and CMV-seronegative.

This clone was seen only once. The rearrangement links TRBV5-8 to TRBJ1-5; possible D gene TRBD1, 6 bases. In germline, CDR1 is SGHTS, CDR2 YDEGEE. The CDR3 consists of 13 residues. V lost 4 bases and J 3 bases, leaving 8 bases between the germline ends. The DNA for the CDR3 is TGTGCCAGCAGCCGGGACAACAATCAGCCCCAGCATTTT. Protein sequence: CASSRDNNQPQHF.

J is TRBJ2-1 and V is TRBV21-1; the table's D call, TRBD2, has no DNA check behind it. TRBV21-1 is classified as a pseudogene. This CDR3 region has 16 residues. The CDR3 loop reads CASSSPPAPKRGWQFF. The CDR3 coding sequence is TGTGCCAGCAGCTCCCCCCCAGCGCCAAAACGAGGGTGGCAGTTCTTC.

This clone was recorded a few times. This chain connects TRBV9 to TRBJ1-1; 7 bases agree with TRBD1. Germline CDR1 SGDLS, CDR2 YYNGEE. This CDR3 has 14 residues. The J segment lost 2 bases and the V segment lost 4 bases, leaving 5 bases of the junction unmatched. The DNA for the CDR3 is TGTGCCAGCAGCTCGGGACAGTCTAACACTGAAGCTTTCTTT. Translated, it gives CASSSGQSNTEAFF.

This chain uses TRBV6-5 with TRBJ2-2; the D gene is possibly TRBD2 (6 bases). The CDR3 is made up of 12 amino acids. CDR1 is MNHEY and CDR2 is SVGAGI in the germline V gene. Trimming shortened V by 5 bases and J by 8 bases, and 9 bases separated the two germline ends. The CDR3 sequence is CASSPRGGELFF. CDR3 DNA: TGTGCCAGCAGTCCGCGGGGTGGGGAGCTGTTTTTT.

The rearrangement links TRBV5-6 to TRBJ2-7; 14 bases match TRBD2. The germline gives CDR1 SGHDT, CDR2 YYEEEE. The V and J ends lost 4 bases and 3 bases, in that order; junction bases with no gene match: 12. CDR3 length equals 18 residues. The CDR3 sequence: CASSPGLAGALNDYEQYF. CDR3 DNA sequence: TGTGCCAGCAGCCCGGGACTAGCGGGGGCCCTAAATGACTACGAGCAGTACTTC. Supplemented by reference TRBV5-6 and TRBJ2-7, the full variable domain reads DAGVTQSPTHLIKTRGQQVTLRCSPKSGHDTVSWYQQALGQGPQFIFQYYEEEERQRGNFPDRFSGHQFPNYSSELNVNALLLGDSALYLCASSPGLAGALNDYEQYFGPGTRLTVT.

The rearrangement links TRBV19 to TRBJ1-1; TRBD1 aligns across 8 bases. V dropped 4 bases and J dropped 5; count of bases not matched to a gene: 6. Germline loops: CDR1 LNHDA, CDR2 SQIVND (reference sequence). The CDR3 length is 14 residues. The CDR3 here is CASSKGTGWTEAFF. The CDR3 DNA sequence: TGTGCCAGTAGTAAAGGGACAGGCTGGACTGAAGCTTTCTTT.

CDR3 amino acids: CASSLTGGQSSYNEQFF. CDR3 DNA sequence: TGTGCCAGCAGCTTAACCGGGGGTCAAAGCTCCTACAATGAGCAGTTCTTC. V usage is TRBV11-2 and J usage is TRBJ2-1; TRBD2 might be the D (6 bases). The V end lost 2 bases, the J end lost 0 bases, and 14 bases lay between the germline ends. The length of the CDR3 is 17 residues. Germline V CDR1 and CDR2: SGHAT, FQNNGV.

The chain combines TRBV27 with TRBJ2-7; a possible D gene is TRBD2 (6 bases). The CDR3 spans 12 residues. V was clipped by 7 bases and J by 4 bases, with 11 bases between them. CDR1 is MNHEY and CDR2 is SMNVEV in the germline V gene (reference sequence). For the CDR3, the DNA is TGTGCCAGCACTTCCGGGGGATACGAGCAGTACTTC. It codes for CASTSGGYEQYF.

The chain recombines TRBV5-1 with TRBJ1-4; D is unresolved. There are 15 residues in the CDR3. The V end lost 1 base, the J end lost 0 bases, and 7 bases lay between the germline ends. Germline values: CDR1 SGHRS, CDR2 YFSETQ. The CDR3 here is CASSLSPATNEKLFF. DNA for the CDR3: TGCGCCAGCAGCTTGTCCCCTGCAACTAATGAAAAACTGTTTTTT.

The chain uses TRBV7-9 and TRBJ1-6; TRBD1 matches 9 bases. Unmatched junction bases numbered 4, after V lost 4 bases and J lost 9 bases. Per germline, CDR1 SEHNR and CDR2 FQNEAQ (reference sequence). The CDR3 consists of 14 residues. CDR3 sequence reads: CASSSRDRVSPLHF. CDR3 in DNA: TGTGCCAGCAGCTCCCGGGACAGGGTTTCACCCCTCCACTTT.

The rearrangement links TRBV6-1 to TRBJ1-6, with D perhaps matching TRBD1 (5 bases). CDR3 size: 15 residues. Trimming removed 4 bases from V and 1 base from J, with 8 bases in between. The germline V gene has CDR1 MNHNS and CDR2 SASEGT. The CDR3 is CASSAGLSYNSPLHF. Here the CDR3 DNA reads TGTGCCAGCAGTGCAGGGTTATCCTATAATTCACCCCTCCACTTT.

The chain employs TRBV19 and TRBJ1-4; 9 bases map to TRBD1. Germline V lookup: CDR1 LNHDA, CDR2 SQIVND (reference sequence). V lost 5 bases, J lost 7 bases, and 8 bases stayed unmatched. The CDR3 spans 15 residues. CDR3 loop: CASSWGQGNSEKLFF. The CDR3, as DNA: TGTGCCAGTAGTTGGGGACAGGGCAACTCTGAAAAACTGTTTTTT.

As for this clone: Sequence at one end of the junction differs from germline and may be a read error. The chain links TRBV7-9 to TRBJ1-1; TRBD1 is a possible D gene (5 bases). This CDR3 contains 12 residues. Germline V gene sequence: CDR1 SEHNR, CDR2 FQNEAQ (reference sequence). CDR3 amino acids: CSSSAGPGGAFF. CDR3 nucleotides: TGTTCCAGCAGCGCCGGGCCGGGGGGAGCTTTCTTT.

This rearrangement joins TRBV27 to TRBJ1-5; 7 nucleotides align to TRBD1. The CDR3 loop spans 16 amino acids. J lost 1 base, V lost 5 bases, and 8 bases had no gene match. Germline CDR1 is MNHEY and CDR2 is SMNVEV (reference sequence). The CDR3 region is CASSQQGSRSNQPQHF. CDR3 nucleotide sequence: TGTGCCAGCAGTCAACAGGGGAGTAGGAGCAATCAGCCCCAGCATTTT.

This clone has just one count. This rearrangement joins TRBV2 to TRBJ2-7, with D possibly TRBD2 on 5 matching bases. Trimming stripped 5 bases from V and 6 bases from J, with 8 bases between. CDR1 is SNHLY and CDR2 is FYNNEI in the germline V gene. The CDR3 is 11 amino acids. This CDR3 is CASSPRGEQYF. For the CDR3, the DNA is TGTGCCAGCAGTCCCCGGGGCGAGCAGTACTTC.

This sequence joins TRBV27 and TRBJ1-5, with 7 bases aligning to TRBD1. V was clipped by 5 bases and J by 4 bases; unmatched bases: 5. The CDR3 is 14 amino acids. Germline values: CDR1 MNHEY, CDR2 SMNVEV (reference sequence). The CDR3 sequence is CASSRGQLNQPQHF. CDR3 DNA sequence: TGTGCCAGCAGTCGGGGACAGCTAAATCAGCCCCAGCATTTT.

V usage is TRBV29-1 and J usage is TRBJ2-2; 9 bases map to TRBD2. The CDR3 sequence is 15 residues long. CDR1 SQVTM and CDR2 ANQGSEA come from the germline V gene. J lost 6 bases, V lost 2 bases, and 7 bases had no gene match. CDR3 protein: CSVEPQRGASGELFF. For the CDR3, the DNA is TGCAGCGTTGAACCGCAGCGGGGGGCTTCCGGGGAGCTGTTTTTT.

The gene calls are TRBV7-2 and TRBJ2-1, with D tentatively TRBD1 (5 bases). Germline CDR1 reads SGHTA; CDR2 reads FQGNSA. The V and J ends lost 3 bases and 2 bases respectively, with 11 bases between them. This CDR3 has 15 amino acids. The CDR3, as DNA: TGTGCCAGCAGCTTTTCAGGGCCCGCCTACAATGAGCAGTTCTTC. It codes for CASSFSGPAYNEQFF.

V gene TRBV14 combines with J gene TRBJ2-1, with 7 bases aligning to TRBD2. CDR1 SGHDN and CDR2 FVKESK come from the germline V gene. The ends lost 2 bases at V and 9 bases at J; junction bases unmatched: 10. This CDR3 region has 15 residues. CDR3 region: CASSQFKRGVGEQFF. The CDR3 nucleotides are TGTGCCAGCAGCCAATTTAAACGGGGGGTGGGTGAGCAGTTCTTC.

CDR3 residues: CASSIEANYEQYF. The CDR3 DNA is TGTGCCAGTAGTATTGAGGCCAACTACGAGCAGTACTTC. The chain has TRBV19 and TRBJ2-7; D gene uncertain. Trimming stripped 3 bases from V and 3 bases from J, with 9 bases between. CDR3 length equals 13 residues. Germline V gene lookup returns CDR1 LNHDA and CDR2 SQIVND (reference sequence).

This chain links TRBV13 with TRBJ2-5; D gene ambiguous. There are 13 residues in the CDR3. Per germline, CDR1 PRHDT and CDR2 FYEKMQ (reference sequence). V was trimmed by 3 bases and J by 0 bases, leaving 5 bases between them. The CDR3 here is CASSLANQETQYF. Here the CDR3 DNA reads TGTGCCAGCAGCTTGGCCAACCAAGAGACCCAGTACTTC.

The rearrangement uses TRBV2 and TRBJ2-3, with D possibly TRBD2 on 5 matching bases. Trimming removed 1 base from V and 8 bases from J, with 10 bases in between. Per the germline V gene, CDR1 is SNHLY and CDR2 is FYNNEI. This CDR3 has 13 amino acids. CDR3 amino acids: CASSEGGSGTQYF. CDR3 DNA: TGTGCCAGCAGTGAAGGAGGGTCTGGTACGCAGTATTTT.

The chain couples TRBV6-6 to TRBJ2-1; 10 bases match TRBD2. This CDR3 region has 12 residues. Germline values: CDR1 MNHNY, CDR2 SVGAGI (reference sequence). V lost 8 bases to trimming and J lost 16 bases; unmatched junction nucleotides: 11. The CDR3 DNA sequence: TGTGCCAGCGATGCAACAGCGGGGGGGCTTTTCTTC. Protein product: CASDATAGGLFF.

This sequence joins TRBV9 and TRBJ1-5, with D possibly matching TRBD1 (6 bases). Germline V gives CDR1 SGDLS, CDR2 YYNGEE. The length of the CDR3 is 15 residues. V was clipped by 2 bases and J by 5 bases, with 14 bases between them. CDR3 in DNA: TGTGCCAGCAGCGTGACCGGACAGCCCCATCAGCCCCAGCATTTT. It specifies CASSVTGQPHQPQHF.

This chain connects TRBV5-1 to TRBJ2-7; 7 positions agree with TRBD2. The J segment lost 7 bases and the V segment lost 0 bases, leaving 10 bases of the junction unmatched. Per germline, CDR1 SGHRS and CDR2 YFSETQ. The CDR3 covers 15 residues. The CDR3 loop reads CASSLVARLGGEQYF. CDR3 nucleotides: TGCGCCAGCAGCTTGGTTGCGCGCCTGGGGGGGGAGCAGTACTTC.

J is TRBJ2-3 and V is TRBV18; 12 bases are a match to TRBD2. CDR1 is KGHSH, CDR2 LQKENI, per germline. The J segment lost 4 bases and the V segment lost 5 bases, leaving 4 bases of the junction unmatched. CDR3 length: 15 amino acids. DNA of the CDR3: TGTGCCAGCTCATGGACTAGCGGGGCGTCAGATACGCAGTATTTT. It encodes CASSWTSGASDTQYF.

The CDR3, as DNA: TGTGCCAGCAGCCCCTCTGCCGGGTACCTCAACTATGGCTACACCTTC. It specifies CASSPSAGYLNYGYTF. V is TRBV7-9 and J is TRBJ1-2; unclear D gene. Germline CDR1 and CDR2: SEHNR and FQNEAQ (reference sequence). V lost 5 bases and J lost 2, with 18 bases in between. The CDR3 sequence is 16 residues long.

The chain couples TRBV29-1 to TRBJ1-4; D remains unclear. The germline CDR1 and CDR2 sequences are SQVTM and ANQGSEA. CDR3 size: 14 residues. V gave up 4 bases and J gave up 7 bases, with 16 bases separating them. The CDR3 bases are TGCAGCGTTGTCGGAATGGAGGGTGGTGAAAAACTGTTTTTT. As protein: CSVVGMEGGEKLFF. The variable domain in full, completed from reference TRBV29-1 and TRBJ1-4, reads SAVISQKPSRDICQRGTSLTIQCQVDSQVTMMFWYRQQPGQSLTLIATANQGSEATYESGFVIDKFPISRPNLTFSTLTVSNMSPEDSSIYLCSVVGMEGGEKLFFGSGTQLSVL.

The table lists this clone with a few counts. V and J are TRBV6-5 and TRBJ1-1; TRBD1 aligns across 11 bases. The junction had 6 bases not matched to a gene; V was cut back by 5 bases and J by 4 bases. CDR3 length equals 15 residues. Germline CDR1 MNHEY, CDR2 SVGAGI. In DNA form, the CDR3 reads TGTGCCAGCAGTGCCGGGACAGGGGGAGGCACTGAAGCTTTCTTT. Its protein is CASSAGTGGGTEAFF.

The chain recombines TRBV7-2 with TRBJ2-1; 10 bases fit TRBD2. There are 15 residues in the CDR3. In germline, CDR1 is SGHTA, CDR2 FQGNSA. V shed 2 bases, J shed 8 bases, and the junction held 6 bases outside the gene matches. CDR3 protein: CASSLYSGGADEQFF. In DNA, the CDR3 is TGTGCCAGCAGCTTATACAGCGGGGGGGCCGATGAGCAGTTCTTC.

This chain uses TRBV4-3 with TRBJ1-6; D is uncertain. The CDR3 runs to 13 residues. Between the trimmed V and J ends, which lost 1 base and 13 bases, there was a span of 11 bases. Germline V gene sequence: CDR1 LGHNA, CDR2 YSLEER. The DNA of the CDR3 is TGCGCCAGCAGCCAAGGCCCAGCCGGGCCCCTCCACTTT. It yields the protein CASSQGPAGPLHF.

The gene calls are TRBV4-3 and TRBJ2-7; 8 positions match TRBD1. Trimming removed 4 bases from V and 4 bases from J; junction bases left unmatched: 6. CDR1 and CDR2 from the germline V gene are LGHNA and YSLEER. The CDR3 has 14 residues. The CDR3 spells CASSPGTGAYEQYF. The CDR3 DNA sequence: TGCGCCAGCAGCCCCGGGACAGGCGCTTACGAGCAGTACTTC.